This TCR beta chain is drawn from a study of blood T cell repertoires in COVID-19. As for the study in general: Samples of COVID-19 (acute and convalescent) were obtained from the United States, Italy and Spain.

Sequencing used immunoSEQ multiplex PCR; TCRdb keeps in-frame clones, though not all of them. This sample has more than 90,000 clones; around 92% occur once, and the top ten carry around 5.8%. The J segment lost 5 bases and the V segment lost 10 bases, leaving 4 bases of the junction unmatched. The V gene's germline CDR1 is ENHRY and CDR2 SYGVKD. The CDR3 runs 13 residues. This chain links TRBV10-3 with TRBJ2-1; the match to TRBD1 covers 11 bases. The material sequenced was peripheral blood. This TCR came from a man aged 50 or older with active COVID-19. Here the CDR3 reads CATWDRGNNEQFF. CDR3 coding DNA: TGTGCCACCTGGGACAGGGGGAACAATGAGCAGTTCTTC.